This is a list of T cell receptor beta chains from one sample in a study of blood T cell repertoires in COVID-19. Sequencing used immunoSEQ multiplex PCR; TCRdb keeps in-frame clones, though not all of them. The table lists approximately 150,000 clones, around 87% of them singletons. Sequenced material: peripheral blood. All receptors come from a man older than 75 with acute or convalescent COVID-19. The CDR3 runs from the conserved cysteine through the conserved F or W. A D gene is named only where the DNA matches it firmly. Clone size appears in some rows only: once, few, many, or a class for an expanded clone.

-	TRBD1	TRBV10-3	TRBJ1-1	TGTGCCATCAGGGCGACAGGGGGGAACACTGAAGCTTTCTTT	CAIRATGGNTEAFF
-	TRBD2	TRBV5-1	TRBJ2-7	TGCGCCAGCAGCTTCGAGACTAGCGGGGGCTACGAGCAGTACTTC	CASSFETSGGYEQYF
few	-	TRBV2	TRBJ1-5	TGTGCCAGCAGTGAAAGGACAAGTAACGCCTATAGCAATCAGCCCCAGCATTTT	CASSERTSNAYSNQPQHF
-	-	TRBV24-1	TRBJ1-1	TGTGCCACCAGTGGGCCAGGGATGTCCACTGAAGCTTTCTTT	CATSGPGMSTEAFF
many	-	TRBV5-1	TRBJ2-2	TGCGCCAGCAGCCGTCTCTCGGTCGGGACAAACACCGGGGAGCTGTTTTTT	CASSRLSVGTNTGELFF
few	TRBD1	TRBV6-1	TRBJ2-1	TGTGCCAGCAGTGACACATCACCAGGGGGCGCTTACAATGAGCAGTTCTTC	CASSDTSPGGAYNEQFF
-	TRBD1	TRBV7-2	TRBJ2-7	TGTGCCAGCAGCTTCGACAGGGGGAGGGACGAGCAGTACTTC	CASSFDRGRDEQYF
-	-	TRBV3-1/TRBV3-2	TRBJ1-6	TGTGCCAGCAGCCCGGGGGGGGGAACCTCACCCCTCCACTTT	CASSPGGGTSPLHF
once	TRBD2	TRBV11-1	TRBJ2-7	TGTGCCAGCAGCGAGGGACTAGCGGGAATCTACGAGCAGTACTTC	CASSEGLAGIYEQYF
-	-	TRBV12-3/TRBV12-4	TRBJ1-4	TGTGCCAGCAGTTCGGGGGGAGGAAAACTGTTTTTT	CASSSGGGKLFF
-	-	TRBV19	TRBJ2-1	TGTGCCAGTAAGTCCTCAGGGGGGAACAATGAGCAGTTCTTC	CASKSSGGNNEQFF
many	-	TRBV3-1/TRBV3-2	TRBJ2-7	TGTGCCAGCAGCCAAGTCTCTCCCTACGAGCAGTACTTC	CASSQVSPYEQYF
-	TRBD1	TRBV2	TRBJ2-5	TGTGCCAGCAAGGGGGCCTTGGGGACAACGGTCCAAGAGACCCAGTACTTC	CASKGALGTTVQETQYF
-	-	TRBV2	TRBJ2-7	TGTGCCAGCTCTTCTCTACAGGGAAACGAGCAGTACTTC	CASSSLQGNEQYF
-	TRBD1	TRBV2	TRBJ2-7	TGTGCCAGCAGCCGGGACAGGGGTAAAGAGCAGTACTTC	CASSRDRGKEQYF
-	TRBD2	TRBV2	TRBJ2-3	TGTGCCAGCAGTGCTCTAGCGGGGTTAGATACGCAGTATTTT	CASSALAGLDTQYF
-	-	TRBV20-1	TRBJ2-2	TGCAGTGCCATAGAGGCCGGGGAGCTGTTTTTT	CSAIEAGELFF
-	-	TRBV7-6	TRBJ2-3	TGTGCCAGCAGCTTAGGGGGGGGCGCGATTTTAGATACGCAGTATTTT	CASSLGGGAILDTQYF
-	TRBD2	TRBV5-1	TRBJ2-1	TGCGCCAGCAGCTCGGTGGGGACTAGCGGATACAATGAGCAGTTCTTC	CASSSVGTSGYNEQFF
once	TRBD1	TRBV19	TRBJ2-7	TGTGCCAGTAGTCCGGGACAGAGGATTACCTACGAGCAGTACTTC	CASSPGQRITYEQYF
-	TRBD2	TRBV2	TRBJ2-5	TGTGCCAGCGGGGGGGAGGAGGAAGAGACCCAGTACTTC	CASGGEEEETQYF
-	-	TRBV29-1	TRBJ2-7	TGCAGCGTTGGTGGGGGGGCGCCTAAGGAGCAGTACTTC	CSVGGGAPKEQYF
once	-	TRBV5-1	TRBJ2-1	TGCGCCAGCAGCAGAGACACGATCTATGAGCAGTTCTTC	CASSRDTIYEQFF
-	TRBD2	TRBV5-4	TRBJ2-1	TGTGCCAGCAGTCTAGCGGGGGGCGCCTACAATGAGCAGTTCTTC	CASSLAGGAYNEQFF
-	TRBD1	TRBV24-1	TRBJ2-5	TGTGCCACCAGGAAGACAGGGAAAGGGACCCAGTACTTC	CATRKTGKGTQYF
-	-	TRBV6-2/TRBV6-3	TRBJ2-1	TGTGCCAGCAGTTATTCTCCCTACAATGAGCAGTTCTTC	CASSYSPYNEQFF
-	TRBD1	TRBV5-6	TRBJ2-5	TGTGCCAGCACCACAGGGGGCGTCGGGTTGGAGACCCAGTACTTC	CASTTGGVGLETQYF
few	TRBD1	TRBV19	TRBJ1-2	TGTGCCAGTAGTACCCTCACAGGGGGCGGCTACTATGGCTACACCTTC	CASSTLTGGGYYGYTF
-	-	TRBV29-1	TRBJ1-1	TGCAGCGTCAAACAGGGGAACACTGAAGCTTTCTTT	CSVKQGNTEAFF
-	-	TRBV2	TRBJ2-3	TGTGCCAGCGGAGGGGTGGGGAGCTCAGATACGCAGTATTTT	CASGGVGSSDTQYF
-	-	TRBV3-1/TRBV3-2	TRBJ1-2	TGTGCCAGCAGCCAATATGGAGGGGAGGATGGCTACACCTTC	CASSQYGGEDGYTF
-	-	TRBV2	TRBJ1-1	TGTGCCAGCAGTGGCGCACCCCACACTGAAGCTTTCTTT	CASSGAPHTEAFF
-	TRBD1	TRBV5-5	TRBJ1-1	TGTGCCAGCAGCTTGGTCCTGGGACAGGGGGACACTGAAGCTTTCTTT	CASSLVLGQGDTEAFF
few	TRBD1	TRBV18	TRBJ1-1	TGTGCCAGCTCCGGGACAGGGGCTAGGAACACTGAAGCTTTCTTT	CASSGTGARNTEAFF
-	TRBD2	TRBV11-2	TRBJ2-1	TGTGCCAGCAGCAAAGAGGGACTAGCTAACAATGAGCAGTTCTTC	CASSKEGLANNEQFF
-	-	TRBV3-1/TRBV3-2	TRBJ2-7	TGTGCCAGCAGCCAAGCCCCCTACAGCTCCTACGAGCAGTACTTC	CASSQAPYSSYEQYF
-	TRBD2	TRBV19	TRBJ2-7	TGTGCCAGTAAGGAAACTAGCGGACTCACCTACGAGCAGTACTTC	CASKETSGLTYEQYF
-	-	TRBV27	TRBJ2-7	TGTGCCAGCAGTTTACGGGGGACCTACGAGCAGTACTTC	CASSLRGTYEQYF
-	TRBD1	TRBV18	TRBJ1-1	TGTGCCAGCTCCCCAGGGGGGTTGGACACTGAAGCTTTCTTT	CASSPGGLDTEAFF
-	-	TRBV24-1	TRBJ1-2	TGTGCCACCAGTGATTTGACAGCCTATGGCTACACCTTC	CATSDLTAYGYTF